This T cell receptor (beta chain) originates from a study of control samples from healthy donors and cancer patients. The V end was cut by 6 bases, the J end by 4 bases, with 20 bases between. Germline V gene lookup returns CDR1 MNHEY and CDR2 SVGAGI. CDR3 length equals 16 residues. The data were produced by immunoSEQ multiplex PCR, yet TCRdb's version contains in-frame clones alone and is incomplete. The table lists roughly 100,000 clones, about 91% of them singletons. The sequencing input was blood. The sequence was obtained from a woman between 18 and 29 years old in good health. The chain links TRBV6-5 to TRBJ2-3; unclear D gene. The CDR3 region is CASSYAAIPRSDTQYF. CDR3 nucleotide sequence: TGTGCCAGCAGCTACGCGGCTATACCCCGTTCAGATACGCAGTATTTT.